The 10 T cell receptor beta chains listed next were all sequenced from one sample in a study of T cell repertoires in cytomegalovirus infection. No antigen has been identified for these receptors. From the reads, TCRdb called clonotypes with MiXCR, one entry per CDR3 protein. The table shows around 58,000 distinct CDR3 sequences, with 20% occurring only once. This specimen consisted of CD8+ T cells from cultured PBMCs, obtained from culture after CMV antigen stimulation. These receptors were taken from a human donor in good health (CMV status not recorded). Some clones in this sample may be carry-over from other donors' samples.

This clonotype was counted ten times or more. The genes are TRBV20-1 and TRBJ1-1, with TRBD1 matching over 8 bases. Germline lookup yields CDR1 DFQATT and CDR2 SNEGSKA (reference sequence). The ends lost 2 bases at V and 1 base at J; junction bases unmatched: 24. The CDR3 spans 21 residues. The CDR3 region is CSARLLPDRASRRAKNTEAFF. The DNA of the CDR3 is TGCAGTGCTAGACTCTTACCGGACAGGGCGTCACGGAGGGCAAAGAACACTGAAGCTTTCTTT.

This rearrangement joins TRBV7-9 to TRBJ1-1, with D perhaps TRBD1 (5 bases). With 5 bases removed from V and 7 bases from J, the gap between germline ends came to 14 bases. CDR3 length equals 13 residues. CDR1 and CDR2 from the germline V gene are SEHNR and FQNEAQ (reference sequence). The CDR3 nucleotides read TGTGCCAGCAGCCTAAGGGACGGATTTGAAGCTTTCTTT. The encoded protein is CASSLRDGFEAFF. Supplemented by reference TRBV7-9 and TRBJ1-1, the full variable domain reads DTGVSQNPRHKITKRGQNVTFRCDPISEHNRLYWYRQTLGQGPEFLTYFQNEAQLEKSRLLSDRFSAERPKGSFSTLEIQRTEQGDSAMYLCASSLRDGFEAFFGQGTRLTVV.

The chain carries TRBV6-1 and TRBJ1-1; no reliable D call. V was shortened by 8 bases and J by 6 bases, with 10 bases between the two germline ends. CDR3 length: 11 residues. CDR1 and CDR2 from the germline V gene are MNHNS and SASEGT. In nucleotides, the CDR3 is TGTGCCAGCTACGGACCTTCTGAAGCTTTCTTT. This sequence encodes CASYGPSEAFF.

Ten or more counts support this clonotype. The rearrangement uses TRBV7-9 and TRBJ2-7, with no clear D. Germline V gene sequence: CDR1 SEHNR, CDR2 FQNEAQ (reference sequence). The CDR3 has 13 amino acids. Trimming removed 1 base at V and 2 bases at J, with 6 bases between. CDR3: CASSLGSAYEQYF. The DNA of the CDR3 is TGTGCCAGCAGCTTAGGGTCCGCCTACGAGCAGTACTTC.

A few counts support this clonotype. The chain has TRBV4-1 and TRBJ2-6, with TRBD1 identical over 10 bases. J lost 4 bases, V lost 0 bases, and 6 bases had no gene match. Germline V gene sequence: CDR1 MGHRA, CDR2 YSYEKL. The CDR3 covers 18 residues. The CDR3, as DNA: TGCGCCAGCAGCCAAGAGAGACAGGGGGCGATGGGGGCCAACGTCCTGACTTTC. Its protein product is CASSQERQGAMGANVLTF.

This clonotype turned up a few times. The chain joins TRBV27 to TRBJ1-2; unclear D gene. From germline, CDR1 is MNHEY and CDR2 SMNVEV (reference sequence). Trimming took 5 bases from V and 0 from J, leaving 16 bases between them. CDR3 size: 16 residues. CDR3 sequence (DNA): TGTGCCAGCAGTCCTTTCCAAGGCGAGGCTAACTATGGCTACACCTTC. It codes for CASSPFQGEANYGYTF.

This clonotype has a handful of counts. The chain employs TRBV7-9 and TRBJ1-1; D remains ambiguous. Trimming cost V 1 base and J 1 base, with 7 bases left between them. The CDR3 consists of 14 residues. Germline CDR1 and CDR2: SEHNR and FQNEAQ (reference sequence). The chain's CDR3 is CASSLERRNTEAFF. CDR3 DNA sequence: TGTGCCAGCAGCTTAGAACGGAGGAACACTGAAGCTTTCTTT. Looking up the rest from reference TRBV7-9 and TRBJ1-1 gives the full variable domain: DTGVSQNPRHKITKRGQNVTFRCDPISEHNRLYWYRQTLGQGPEFLTYFQNEAQLEKSRLLSDRFSAERPKGSFSTLEIQRTEQGDSAMYLCASSLERRNTEAFFGQGTRLTVV.

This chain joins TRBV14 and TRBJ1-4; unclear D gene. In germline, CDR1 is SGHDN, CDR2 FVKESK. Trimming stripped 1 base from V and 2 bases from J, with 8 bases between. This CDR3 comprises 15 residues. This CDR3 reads CASSQVRGTNEKLFF. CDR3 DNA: TGTGCCAGCAGCCAAGTACGTGGGACTAATGAAAAACTGTTTTTT.

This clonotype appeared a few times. DNA for the CDR3: TGTGCCACCGTCCCGGAGCGGGAGGGCCGCTACGAGCAGTACTTC. It codes for CATVPEREGRYEQYF. This sequence joins TRBV7-9 and TRBJ2-7; 10 bases match TRBD2. The germline gives CDR1 SEHNR, CDR2 FQNEAQ (reference sequence). The CDR3 sequence is 15 residues long. Trimming at V came to 10 bases and at J to 3 bases, leaving 12 bases not matched to a gene.

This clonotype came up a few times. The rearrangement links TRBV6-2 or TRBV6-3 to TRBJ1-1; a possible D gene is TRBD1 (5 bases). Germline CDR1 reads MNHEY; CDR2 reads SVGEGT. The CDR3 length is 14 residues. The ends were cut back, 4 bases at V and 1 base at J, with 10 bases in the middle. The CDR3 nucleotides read TGTGCCAGCAGTTTGACAGAGAGGAACACTGAAGCTTTCTTT. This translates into CASSLTERNTEAFF.